The TCR beta chain described here comes from a study of CD8 T cells in Susac syndrome. Random hexamers were used to reverse transcribe the RNA input (roughly 0.5 to 1 ug). Across 54 Vbeta and 13 Jbeta, immunoSEQ multiplex PCR amplified TCR beta CDR3. TCRdb reprocessed the immunoSEQ multiplex PCR reads with MiXCR, giving one entry per CDR3 protein. The sample consists of about 60,000 distinct CDR3 sequences, around 90% of them appearing once. V lost 5 bases to trimming and J lost 7 bases, with 11 bases between them. The CDR3 covers 11 residues. Germline CDR1 is GTSNPN and CDR2 is SVGIG (reference sequence). Healthy donors were controls matched for age and sex.

The TCR was taken from a human donor in good health. V gene TRBV30 combines with J gene TRBJ1-2; D is unclear. The sample comprised CD8+ T cells from PBMCs. Here the CDR3 reads CAWREGIGYTF. Written as DNA, the CDR3 is TGTGCCTGGCGGGAGGGCATTGGCTACACCTTC.